These 8 T cell receptor beta chains were all obtained from the same sample, sequenced in a study of graft-versus-host responses after intestinal transplantation. Repertoires were generated with immunoSEQ multiplex PCR, while TCRdb's copy carries only in-frame clones and drops some. The sample comprises 12,000 or so clones, roughly nine tenths of which are singletons, and about 3.3% rests with the top ten. Time point defined: postoperative day 105 after intestinal transplantation (dayNNNN = postoperative day). This sample comprised PBMCs, obtained 105 days after intestinal transplantation. These receptors all stem from a human patient who received an intestinal transplant, so some T cells may come from the graft donor.

The chain carries TRBV5-4 and TRBJ2-7; possibly TRBD2 for D (6 bases). The CDR3 extends over 14 amino acids. Per germline, CDR1 SGHNT and CDR2 YYREEE (reference sequence). Deletions cut 0 bases from V and 5 bases from J, with 12 bases between. CDR3 sequence: CASSLGRREDEQYF. The CDR3 region has the DNA TGTGCCAGCAGCTTGGGGCGAAGGGAGGACGAGCAGTACTTC.

The CDR3 DNA follows: TGTGCCAGCACCTCGACAGGGGGGGACATTCAGTACTTC. Its protein product is CASTSTGGDIQYF. The genes are TRBV28 and TRBJ2-4; 9 bases are shared with TRBD1. The CDR3 covers 13 residues. The germline V gene encodes CDR1 MDHEN and CDR2 SYDVKM. J lost 8 bases, V lost 7 bases, and 6 bases had no gene match.

The V call is TRBV18, the J call TRBJ2-1, with 7 bases matching TRBD1. J gave up 0 bases and V 8 bases, and 7 bases lay outside the gene matches. Germline assignment: CDR1 KGHSH and CDR2 LQKENI. The CDR3 covers 15 residues. This CDR3 is CASNLRQGSYNEQFF. DNA for the CDR3: TGTGCCAGCAACCTTAGACAGGGCTCCTACAATGAGCAGTTCTTC.

The V and J genes are TRBV19 and TRBJ2-5; possibly TRBD1 for D (6 bases). The J call could be wrong; TRBJ2-7 is a better fit for the DNA end. This CDR3 region has 15 residues. Germline lookup yields CDR1 LNHDA and CDR2 SQIVND (reference sequence). CDR3: CASSIWPGAPYEQYF. The CDR3 nucleotides are TGTGCCAGTAGTATATGGCCAGGGGCACCCTACGAGCAGTACTTC.

The chain combines TRBV29-1 with TRBJ1-4; D is ambiguous. V shed 2 bases and J shed 8 bases, with 6 bases lying between them. CDR1 and CDR2 from the germline V gene are SQVTM and ANQGSEA. The CDR3 runs 11 residues. In nucleotides, the CDR3 is TGCAGCGTTGAAATCGGGGAAAAACTGTTTTTT. Protein product: CSVEIGEKLFF.

V is TRBV9 and J is TRBJ2-3; D is undetermined. The CDR3 sequence is 12 residues long. V lost 4 bases, J lost 6 bases, and 9 bases lay in between. Looked up from germline, CDR1 is SGDLS and CDR2 is YYNGEE. As DNA, the CDR3 is TGTGCCAGCAGCCCCAGTAAGGATACGCAGTATTTT. Residues: CASSPSKDTQYF.

This chain links TRBV5-1 with TRBJ2-5; D is uncertain. The CDR3 is 14 residues long. Germline values: CDR1 SGHRS, CDR2 YFSETQ. Trimming cost V 2 bases and J 3 bases, with 11 bases left between them. The CDR3 region is CASSLGPVEETQYF. CDR3 DNA: TGCGCCAGCAGCTTAGGACCCGTGGAAGAGACCCAGTACTTC.

The chain combines TRBV7-9 with TRBJ1-1; the D gene is possibly TRBD1 (5 bases). V lost 8 bases, J lost 5 bases, and 9 bases lay in between. The germline V gene encodes CDR1 SEHNR and CDR2 FQNEAQ (reference sequence). CDR3 size: 11 residues. The CDR3 DNA is TGTGCCAGCGTGCGGGGGACTGAAGCTTTCTTT. As protein: CASVRGTEAFF.